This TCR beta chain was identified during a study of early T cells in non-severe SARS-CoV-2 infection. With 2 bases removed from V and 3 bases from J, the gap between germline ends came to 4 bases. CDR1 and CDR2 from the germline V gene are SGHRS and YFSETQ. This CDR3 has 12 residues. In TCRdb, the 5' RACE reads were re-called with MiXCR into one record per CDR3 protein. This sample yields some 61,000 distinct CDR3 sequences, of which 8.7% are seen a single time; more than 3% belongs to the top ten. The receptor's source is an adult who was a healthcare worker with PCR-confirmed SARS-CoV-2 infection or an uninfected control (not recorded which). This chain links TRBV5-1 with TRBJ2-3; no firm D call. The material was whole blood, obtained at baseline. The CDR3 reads CASSLTTDTQYF. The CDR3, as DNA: TGCGCCAGCAGCTTAACAACAGATACGCAGTATTTT.